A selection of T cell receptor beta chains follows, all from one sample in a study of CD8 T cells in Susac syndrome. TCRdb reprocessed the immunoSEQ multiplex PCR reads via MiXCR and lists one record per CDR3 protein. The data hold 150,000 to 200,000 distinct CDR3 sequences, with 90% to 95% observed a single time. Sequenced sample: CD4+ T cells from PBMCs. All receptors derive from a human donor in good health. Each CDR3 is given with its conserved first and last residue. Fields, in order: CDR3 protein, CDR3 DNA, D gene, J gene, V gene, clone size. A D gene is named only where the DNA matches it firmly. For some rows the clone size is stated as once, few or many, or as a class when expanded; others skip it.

cdr3_aa: CASRGTGKISYEQYF
cdr3_nt: TGTGCCAGCAGGGGGACAGGGAAAATCTCCTACGAGCAGTACTTC
d_call: TRBD1
j_call: TRBJ2-7
v_call: TRBV2
clone_size: -

cdr3_aa: CASSLGRLGEAFF
cdr3_nt: TGTGCCAGCAGTTTAGGAAGACTTGGCGAAGCTTTCTTT
d_call: -
j_call: TRBJ1-1
v_call: TRBV28
clone_size: -

cdr3_aa: CSAQPGTGAYEQYF
cdr3_nt: TGCAGTGCTCAGCCCGGGACAGGGGCCTACGAGCAGTACTTC
d_call: TRBD1
j_call: TRBJ2-7
v_call: TRBV20-1
clone_size: -

cdr3_aa: CSPQEGGAKDTQYF
cdr3_nt: TGCAGTCCGCAAGAGGGGGGGGCGAAAGATACGCAGTATTTT
d_call: -
j_call: TRBJ2-3
v_call: TRBV20-1
clone_size: -

cdr3_aa: CASTPMGGVGNQPQHF
cdr3_nt: TGTGCCAGCACCCCGATGGGCGGGGTCGGCAATCAGCCCCAGCATTTT
d_call: -
j_call: TRBJ1-5
v_call: TRBV27
clone_size: -

cdr3_aa: CASGGQGNQPQHF
cdr3_nt: TGTGCCAGTGGTGGACAGGGGAACCAGCCCCAGCATTTT
d_call: TRBD1
j_call: TRBJ1-5
v_call: TRBV19
clone_size: -

cdr3_aa: CASSIVSGRKNTEAFF
cdr3_nt: TGTGCCAGTAGTATAGTTTCGGGCCGAAAGAACACTGAAGCTTTCTTT
d_call: -
j_call: TRBJ1-1
v_call: TRBV19
clone_size: -

cdr3_aa: CASSEAPGSNQPQHF
cdr3_nt: TGTGCCAGCAGTGAAGCCCCCGGTAGCAATCAGCCCCAGCATTTT
d_call: -
j_call: TRBJ1-5
v_call: TRBV6-4
clone_size: -

cdr3_aa: CSGTYTGVEQYF
cdr3_nt: TGCAGCGGTACCTACACAGGGGTCGAGCAGTACTTC
d_call: TRBD1
j_call: TRBJ2-7
v_call: TRBV29-1
clone_size: -

cdr3_aa: CASSLFTSSGNTIYF
cdr3_nt: TGTGCCAGCAGTTTGTTCACGAGCTCTGGAAACACCATATATTTT
d_call: -
j_call: TRBJ1-3
v_call: TRBV12-3/TRBV12-4
clone_size: -

cdr3_aa: CASSYRGTGRSTGANVLTF
cdr3_nt: TGTGCCAGCAGTTACCGAGGGACAGGGAGGTCGACTGGGGCCAACGTCCTGACTTTC
d_call: TRBD1
j_call: TRBJ2-6
v_call: TRBV6-5
clone_size: -

cdr3_aa: CATRLADTQYF
cdr3_nt: TGTGCCACCAGATTAGCTGATACGCAGTATTTT
d_call: -
j_call: TRBJ2-3
v_call: TRBV15
clone_size: -

cdr3_aa: CATSKLQARLGETQYF
cdr3_nt: TGTGCCACCAGCAAACTCCAAGCCAGATTGGGGGAGACCCAGTACTTC
d_call: -
j_call: TRBJ2-5
v_call: TRBV15
clone_size: -

cdr3_aa: CASIPSRGGVEQYF
cdr3_nt: TGTGCCAGCATCCCCAGTCGGGGGGGCGTCGAGCAGTACTTC
d_call: TRBD2
j_call: TRBJ2-7
v_call: TRBV2
clone_size: -

cdr3_aa: CAGGRDTQYF
cdr3_nt: TGTGCCGGTGGGAGGGATACGCAGTATTTT
d_call: -
j_call: TRBJ2-3
v_call: TRBV28
clone_size: -

cdr3_aa: CASSPPGPGANVLTF
cdr3_nt: TGCGCCAGCAGCCCTCCGGGACCCGGGGCCAACGTCCTGACTTTC
d_call: -
j_call: TRBJ2-6
v_call: TRBV4-3
clone_size: -

cdr3_aa: CASSYSGGSFGGYTF
cdr3_nt: TGTGCCAGCAGTTACTCAGGGGGTTCGTTCGGGGGCTACACCTTC
d_call: -
j_call: TRBJ1-2
v_call: TRBV6-5
clone_size: -

cdr3_aa: CASSLAAAKNTEAFF
cdr3_nt: TGTGCCAGCAGCTTGGCGGCCGCGAAGAACACTGAAGCTTTCTTT
d_call: -
j_call: TRBJ1-1
v_call: TRBV5-5
clone_size: -

cdr3_aa: CASSDRSGANVLTF
cdr3_nt: TGTGCCAGCAGTGACCGCTCTGGGGCCAACGTCCTGACTTTC
d_call: -
j_call: TRBJ2-6
v_call: TRBV6-1
clone_size: once

cdr3_aa: CASSPKAAGVLNQETQYF
cdr3_nt: TGCGCCAGCAGCCCGAAGGCAGCGGGGGTCCTAAACCAAGAGACCCAGTACTTC
d_call: TRBD2
j_call: TRBJ2-5
v_call: TRBV5-1
clone_size: -

cdr3_aa: CASSLSPGQGLGYTF
cdr3_nt: TGTGCCAGCAGTTTATCCCCCGGGCAGGGCCTGGGCTACACCTTC
d_call: -
j_call: TRBJ1-2
v_call: TRBV28
clone_size: -

cdr3_aa: CSARDLGAGAGETQYF
cdr3_nt: TGCAGTGCTAGAGATCTCGGAGCGGGGGCAGGGGAGACCCAGTACTTC
d_call: TRBD2
j_call: TRBJ2-5
v_call: TRBV20-1
clone_size: -

cdr3_aa: CASSLGSGETQYF
cdr3_nt: TGTGCCAGCAGTCTGGGTTCAGGGGAAACGCAGTACTTC
d_call: -
j_call: TRBJ2-5
v_call: TRBV5-1
clone_size: -

cdr3_aa: CASSPNGQGDHQPQHF
cdr3_nt: TGTGCCAGCAGCCCCAACGGTCAGGGTGATCATCAGCCCCAGCATTTT
d_call: -
j_call: TRBJ1-5
v_call: TRBV4-2
clone_size: -

cdr3_aa: CASSSVFLNTEAFF
cdr3_nt: TGTGCCAGCAGCTCGGTTTTCCTGAACACTGAAGCTTTCTTT
d_call: -
j_call: TRBJ1-1
v_call: TRBV7-9
clone_size: -

cdr3_aa: CSARAPGTGLEKLFF
cdr3_nt: TGCAGTGCTAGAGCCCCCGGGACAGGGTTGGAAAAACTGTTTTTT
d_call: TRBD1
j_call: TRBJ1-4
v_call: TRBV20-1
clone_size: -

cdr3_aa: CSVGVGTNYGYTF
cdr3_nt: TGCAGCGTTGGTGTAGGAACTAACTATGGCTACACCTTC
d_call: -
j_call: TRBJ1-2
v_call: TRBV29-1
clone_size: -